This passage covers 21 T cell receptor beta chains from one sample sequenced in a study of CD8+CD57+ T cells in acquired aplastic anemia. The template used for profiling TCR beta VDJ and CDR3 was genomic DNA. Each CDR3 protein is one row after TCRdb ran MiXCR on the reads. The sample lists 300,000 or so distinct CDR3 sequences; 55% to 60% were seen once. Sequenced sample: sorted CD4+, CD8+, or CD8+CD57+ T cells (not recorded which) from PBMCs. The receptors come from a human donor with severe aplastic anemia or a healthy control (not recorded which).

This clonotype showed up many times. The chain joins TRBV6-6 to TRBJ1-2, with a weak D call TRBD1 (5 bases). Per the germline V gene, CDR1 is MNHNY and CDR2 is SVGAGI (reference sequence). The germline V and J ends were trimmed by 0 bases and 6 bases, with 11 bases remaining between them. This CDR3 is built from 14 residues. Written as DNA, the CDR3 is TGTGCCAGCAGTTACTCTCCGACAGATAATGGCTACACCTTC. It translates to CASSYSPTDNGYTF.

This clonotype came up many times. The CDR3 region has the DNA TGTGCCAGCAGCCAAAGGGACGTTAGCAATCAGCCCCAGCATTTT. As protein: CASSQRDVSNQPQHF. This chain uses TRBV3-2 with TRBJ1-5; TRBD1 was called by the table and not checked on the DNA. TRBV3-2 has pseudogene status. The CDR3 length is 15 residues.

The V gene is TRBV2, the J gene TRBJ1-5; 7 positions match TRBD1. V shed 4 bases and J 7 bases; nucleotides not matched to a gene: 4. This CDR3 comprises 13 residues. From germline, CDR1 is SNHLY and CDR2 FYNNEI. Written as DNA, the CDR3 is TGTGCCAGCAGTGGAGGGGGCGAGCAGCCCCAGCATTTT. Protein product: CASSGGGEQPQHF.

The rearrangement joins TRBV5-1 to TRBJ2-7, with 9 positions matching TRBD2. CDR3 size: 15 residues. V was clipped by 0 bases and J by 4 bases; unmatched bases: 5. Germline CDR1 is SGHRS and CDR2 is YFSETQ. The DNA of the CDR3 is TGCGCCAGCAGCTTGGTGCCTAGCGGGGCGTACGAGCAGTACTTC. Amino acids: CASSLVPSGAYEQYF.

As concerns this clonotype: The germline gene is not matched at one end of the junction; a read error may be the cause. The chain employs TRBV15 and TRBJ1-1; 7 bases are shared with TRBD1. The CDR3 covers 15 residues. Germline-derived CDR1 and CDR2 are LNHNV and YYDKDF (reference sequence). In DNA form, the CDR3 reads TGTGCCACCAGCAGGGGGACAGTAATGCGGAGTGAAGCTTTTTTT. It translates to CATSRGTVMRSEAFF.

This clonotype occurred many times. The chain employs TRBV5-1 and TRBJ2-5; D is unresolved. The V end lost 0 bases, the J end lost 7 bases, and 7 bases lay between the germline ends. The CDR3 sequence is 12 residues long. In germline, CDR1 is SGHRS, CDR2 YFSETQ. The CDR3 region is CASSLEKGTQYF. The DNA of the CDR3 is TGCGCCAGCAGCTTGGAAAAGGGGACCCAGTACTTC.

This clonotype was detected a few times. The gene calls are TRBV15 and TRBJ2-1; 10 nucleotides line up with TRBD2. The CDR3 contains 13 residues. V dropped 8 bases and J dropped 4; count of bases not matched to a gene: 2. Germline loops: CDR1 LNHNV, CDR2 YYDKDF (reference sequence). CDR3 sequence: CATGAGGYNEQFF. The CDR3 coding sequence is TGTGCCACCGGAGCGGGAGGGTACAATGAGCAGTTCTTC.

This clonotype was seen just once. The chain has TRBV7-3 and TRBJ2-1, with 8 nucleotides matching TRBD2. The V segment lost 5 bases and the J segment 8 bases; nucleotides outside the gene matches: 11. Germline CDR1 SGHTA, CDR2 FQGTGA. The CDR3 has 15 residues. Here the CDR3 DNA reads TGTGCCAGCAGCCTAAATAGCGGGAAGATTGATGAGCAGTTCTTC. It is translated as CASSLNSGKIDEQFF.

The chain joins TRBV20-1 to TRBJ1-1; TRBD1 might be the D (5 bases). The CDR3 has 15 amino acids. V lost 6 bases, J lost 5 bases, and 22 bases lay in between. Germline CDR1 reads DFQATT; CDR2 reads SNEGSKA (reference sequence). CDR3 bases: TGCAGTGCAAACAGAAAGGGGACGAAAGGAACTGAAGCTTTCTTT. Its translation is CSANRKGTKGTEAFF.

The chain has TRBV5-1 and TRBJ2-2; TRBD1 matches at 12 bases. The germline gives CDR1 SGHRS, CDR2 YFSETQ. The CDR3 loop spans 16 amino acids. Trimming cost V 7 bases and J 2 bases; bases outside gene matches: 6. This chain's CDR3 is CASRPGTGGNTGELFF. CDR3 coding DNA: TGCGCCAGCCGTCCCGGGACAGGGGGCAACACCGGGGAGCTGTTTTTT.

A few counts support this clonotype. The V call is TRBV15, the J call TRBJ2-1, with 7 bases fitting TRBD2. J gave up 9 bases and V 0 bases, and 11 bases lay outside the gene matches. Germline CDR1 and CDR2: LNHNV and YYDKDF (reference sequence). The CDR3 runs to 16 residues. CDR3 in amino acids: CATSRDGSGVSFEQFF. The DNA for the CDR3 is TGTGCCACCAGCAGAGATGGGAGCGGGGTGTCTTTTGAGCAGTTCTTC.

This clonotype has only one observation. The V call is TRBV7-9, the J call TRBJ1-1; tentative D call: TRBD1 (5 bases). The V and J ends lost 2 bases and 8 bases respectively, with 12 bases between them. The CDR3 runs to 13 residues. Looked up from germline, CDR1 is SEHNR and CDR2 is FQNEAQ (reference sequence). The CDR3 sequence is CASSLSGGSEAFF. The CDR3, as DNA: TGTGCCAGCAGCTTATCGGGGGGAAGCGAAGCTTTCTTT. Full variable domain (remainder filled in from reference TRBV7-9 and TRBJ1-1): DTGVSQNPRHKITKRGQNVTFRCDPISEHNRLYWYRQTLGQGPEFLTYFQNEAQLEKSRLLSDRFSAERPKGSFSTLEIQRTEQGDSAMYLCASSLSGGSEAFFGQGTRLTVV.

The gene calls are TRBV12-3 or TRBV12-4 and TRBJ2-7; 7 nucleotides line up with TRBD1. V lost 5 bases and J lost 5; bases outside the gene matches: 12. The CDR3 totals 15 residues. The CDR3 bases are TGTGCCAGCAGTCTCGCTACCGGGACAGCGGACGAGCAGTACTTC. This encodes CASSLATGTADEQYF.

The rearrangement links TRBV7-2 to TRBJ2-5, with 8 bases matching TRBD2. This CDR3 is built from 13 residues. Germline V gene lookup returns CDR1 SGHTA and CDR2 FQGNSA. Unmatched junction bases numbered 6, after V lost 7 bases and J lost 5 bases. This chain's CDR3 is CASNVAGSETQYF. The CDR3, as DNA: TGTGCCAGCAACGTAGCGGGGTCGGAGACCCAGTACTTC.

Concerning this clonotype: One junction end disagrees with the germline gene, perhaps due to a read error. The chain couples TRBV24-1 to TRBJ1-2; D gene unclear. The length of the CDR3 is 12 residues. Germline loops: CDR1 KGHDR, CDR2 SFDVKD. The CDR3 DNA reads as TGTGCCACCGGTGAGGTGGGGAACGGCTACACCTTC. It translates to CATGEVGNGYTF.

Concerning this clonotype itself: A much bigger clone sits one base away, suggesting this may be a read error. This chain connects TRBV28 to TRBJ1-5, with D tentatively TRBD1 (5 bases). V dropped 6 bases and J dropped 2 bases, with 5 bases sitting between them. CDR1 MDHEN and CDR2 SYDVKM come from the germline V gene. The CDR3 is 12 residues long. As DNA, the CDR3 is TGTGCCAGCAGGACAGGCAATCAGCCCCAGCATTTT. As protein: CASRTGNQPQHF.

This clonotype came up many times. This chain links TRBV7-8 with TRBJ2-7, with 8 bases lining up with TRBD2. The CDR3 runs to 12 residues. The V segment lost 5 bases and the J segment 10 bases; nucleotides outside the gene matches: 7. Germline CDR1 is SGHVS and CDR2 is FQNEAQ. The DNA for the CDR3 is TGTGCCAGCAGCCTCCGGGGGGGGCACCAGTACTTC. It encodes CASSLRGGHQYF.

This clonotype appeared a few times. An end of the junction does not agree with germline; a read error may underlie this. V usage is TRBV11-2 and J usage is TRBJ2-7; 9 nucleotides line up with TRBD2. This CDR3 is built from 14 residues. Germline loops: CDR1 SGHAT, CDR2 FQNNGV. The CDR3 DNA reads TGTGCCAGCAGCTACGGGACTAGCTCCTCCGAGCAGTACTTC. It codes for CASSYGTSSSEQYF.

This clonotype was seen at least ten times. The V and J genes are TRBV20-1 and TRBJ1-2; 9 bases are shared with TRBD1. The germline gives CDR1 DFQATT, CDR2 SNEGSKA (reference sequence). V lost 6 bases and J lost 7; bases outside the gene matches: 12. The CDR3 consists of 14 residues. CDR3 sequence reads: CSAGRTGASGGYTF. The DNA of the CDR3 is TGCAGTGCGGGACGGACAGGGGCCTCTGGTGGCTACACCTTC.

This clonotype was seen repeatedly, ten times or more. The rearrangement links TRBV7-8 to TRBJ1-2; D may be TRBD1 (5 bases). This CDR3 region has 15 residues. Trimming pared 5 bases from V and 3 bases from J, leaving 16 bases between. Germline loops: CDR1 SGHVS, CDR2 FQNEAQ. The CDR3 DNA sequence: TGTGCCAGCAGCCCCCGTGAGGGGTGGGACTATGGCTACACCTTC. As protein: CASSPREGWDYGYTF.

The V call is TRBV2, the J call TRBJ1-6, with TRBD1 matching 7 bases. CDR1 and CDR2 (germline): SNHLY, FYNNEI. J was trimmed by 10 bases and V by 8 bases; bases with no gene match: 11. The CDR3 spans 14 residues. As DNA, the CDR3 is TGTGCCAGCGGCCTCGACAGGGCAAGGTCACCCCTCCACTTT. Its protein product is CASGLDRARSPLHF.